Each of the 13 T cell receptor beta chains below was sequenced from the same sample in a study of CD8 T cells in Susac syndrome. RNA totalling about 0.45 to 1 ug underwent reverse transcription with random hexamers. Via MiXCR, TCRdb re-called the immunoSEQ multiplex PCR reads, giving one row per CDR3 protein. The sample yields 120,000 to 150,000 distinct CDR3 sequences, approximately 94% seen once. Sequencing used CD4+ T cells from PBMCs. Source of these receptors: a human donor in good health.

The chain is built from TRBV24-1 and TRBJ1-4; tentatively, D is TRBD1 (6 bases). V was clipped by 2 bases and J by 6 bases, with 12 bases between them. The CDR3 is 15 amino acids. Germline CDR1 and CDR2: KGHDR and SFDVKD. The CDR3 region has the DNA TGTGCCACCAGTGATTCGGCAGGGGATTATGAAAAACTGTTTTTT. Translation: CATSDSAGDYEKLFF.

V is TRBV7-9 and J is TRBJ2-1; D unclear. With 4 bases removed from V and 0 bases from J, the gap between germline ends came to 13 bases. The CDR3 is 16 amino acids. The V gene's germline CDR1 is SEHNR and CDR2 FQNEAQ (reference sequence). DNA for the CDR3: TGTGCCAGCAGCTGGACCGATCCGAGCTCCTACAATGAGCAGTTCTTC. Protein sequence: CASSWTDPSSYNEQFF.

CDR3 nucleotides: TGCGCCAGCAGCACGGGTCACCGGGGCCAGCCCCAGCATTTT. Its translation is CASSTGHRGQPQHF. This chain joins TRBV5-1 and TRBJ1-5; D is perhaps TRBD1 (5 bases). V was cut by 4 bases and J by 7 bases, with 15 bases left in between. Per the germline V gene, CDR1 is SGHRS and CDR2 is YFSETQ. This CDR3 comprises 14 residues.

The chain couples TRBV3-1 to TRBJ2-1, with 8 bases lining up with TRBD1. V shed 4 bases, J shed 0 bases, and the junction held 5 bases outside the gene matches. Germline V lookup: CDR1 LGHDT, CDR2 YNNKEL (reference sequence). This CDR3 comprises 16 residues. CDR3 sequence reads: CASSLWQGASYNEQFF. In DNA form, the CDR3 reads TGTGCCAGCAGCCTATGGCAGGGGGCCTCCTACAATGAGCAGTTCTTC.

This chain links TRBV9 with TRBJ2-5, with 7 bases aligning to TRBD2. J was trimmed by 5 bases and V by 3 bases; bases with no gene match: 7. This CDR3 has 14 residues. Germline lookup yields CDR1 SGDLS and CDR2 YYNGEE. CDR3 DNA: TGTGCCAGCAGCGGGGCGGGAGTAGGGGAGACCCAGTACTTC. It translates to CASSGAGVGETQYF. Supplemented by reference TRBV9 and TRBJ2-5, the full variable domain reads DSGVTQTPKHLITATGQRVTLRCSPRSGDLSVYWYQQSLDQGLQFLIQYYNGEERAKGNILERFSAQQFPDLHSELNLSSLELGDSALYFCASSGAGVGETQYFGPGTRLLVL.

The chain joins TRBV6-1 to TRBJ1-1; 7 bases align to TRBD1. With 4 bases clipped from V and 0 bases from J, the junction kept 8 bases outside the gene matches. The CDR3 has 16 residues. Germline V gene data show CDR1 as MNHNS and CDR2 as SASEGT. In nucleotides, the CDR3 is TGTGCCAGCAGTGTCCAACCGGGACAGCTGAACACTGAAGCTTTCTTT. Its translation is CASSVQPGQLNTEAFF.

The chain has TRBV2 and TRBJ2-2; D might be TRBD1 or TRBD2, each matching 5 bases. Germline V CDR1 and CDR2: SNHLY, FYNNEI. This CDR3 spans 15 amino acids. Trimming took off 6 bases at V and 8 bases at J, with 19 bases between the two ends. The DNA for the CDR3 is TGTGCCAGCAGGGGAGACTCGCAGGGAACTGGGGAGCTGTTTTTT. Amino acids: CASRGDSQGTGELFF.

V is TRBV9 and J is TRBJ1-1; D is unresolved. Germline CDR1 and CDR2: SGDLS and YYNGEE. Trimming cost V 4 bases and J 2 bases, with 15 bases left between them. CDR3 length: 15 amino acids. The CDR3 is CASSREGYPNTEAFF. CDR3 sequence (DNA): TGTGCCAGCAGCCGGGAGGGATATCCAAACACTGAAGCTTTCTTT.

This chain's CDR3 is CASSLVEGYGYTF. The DNA of the CDR3 is TGCGCCAGCAGCTTGGTAGAGGGGTATGGCTACACCTTC. The gene calls are TRBV5-1 and TRBJ1-2; TRBD1 might be the D (5 bases). The CDR3 extends over 13 amino acids. V lost 0 bases and J 5 bases, leaving 8 bases between the germline ends. The germline gives CDR1 SGHRS, CDR2 YFSETQ.

The J gene is TRBJ2-2, the V gene TRBV20-1, with 7 bases matching TRBD2. The CDR3 contains 16 residues. Germline V lookup: CDR1 DFQATT, CDR2 SNEGSKA (reference sequence). The V and J ends lost 0 bases and 3 bases, in that order; junction bases with no gene match: 7. DNA of the CDR3: TGCAGTGCTAGAGATCCATGGGGGAGGGACACCGGGGAGCTGTTTTTT. It codes for CSARDPWGRDTGELFF.

This clonotype was detected a few times. The V call is TRBV5-6, the J call TRBJ2-2; 7 nucleotides agree with TRBD1. The CDR3 is 15 amino acids. After removal of 0 bases from V and 4 bases from J, the junction contained 3 bases not matched to a gene. Germline loops: CDR1 SGHDT, CDR2 YYEEEE. In nucleotides, the CDR3 is TGTGCCAGCAGCTTGGCAGGGGGAGTCACCGGGGAGCTGTTTTTT. This codes for CASSLAGGVTGELFF.

This rearrangement joins TRBV7-9 to TRBJ2-7, with 8 bases identical to TRBD2. The V and J ends lost 5 bases and 6 bases, in that order; junction bases with no gene match: 9. The length of the CDR3 is 14 residues. Germline V CDR1 and CDR2: SEHNR, FQNEAQ (reference sequence). This chain's CDR3 is CASSVGTRGPEQYF. The CDR3 DNA reads as TGTGCCAGCAGCGTAGGGACTAGGGGCCCCGAGCAGTACTTC.

The chain combines TRBV6-5 with TRBJ1-1; D possibly corresponds to TRBD1 (6 bases). Trimming removed 2 bases at V and 0 bases at J, with 13 bases between. This CDR3 contains 16 residues. Germline assignment: CDR1 MNHEY and CDR2 SVGAGI. The chain's CDR3 is CASSYRTVGVNTEAFF. Here the CDR3 DNA reads TGTGCCAGCAGTTACCGGACAGTTGGGGTGAACACTGAAGCTTTCTTT.